These T cell receptor beta chains were read from a single sample in a study of control samples from healthy donors and cancer patients. Method: immunoSEQ multiplex PCR; TCRdb's copy keeps in-frame clones and lacks some. The sample records about 130,000 clones, more than 85% being singletons. The specimen was blood. These receptors were taken from a man aged 18 to 29 in good health. CDR3s include the opening cysteine and the closing phenylalanine or tryptophan. D genes are given only for firm matches. Part of the rows lack a size; the others show once, few, many or a class for expanded clones.

d_gene: -; abundance: -; j_gene: TRBJ1-5; v_gene: TRBV6-5; CDR3nt: TGTGCCAGCAGGGTGCGGGGCGGCAATCAGCCCCAGCATTTT; CDR3aa: CASRVRGGNQPQHF
d_gene: TRBD2; abundance: -; j_gene: TRBJ2-6; v_gene: TRBV4-2; CDR3nt: TGTGCCAGCAGCCAAGAGTCTAGCGGTTTCGGGGCCAACGTCCTGACTTTC; CDR3aa: CASSQESSGFGANVLTF
d_gene: -; abundance: once; j_gene: TRBJ2-7; v_gene: TRBV19; CDR3nt: TGTGCCAGTAGTATTAGTAGGAGGTCCTACGAGCAGTACTTC; CDR3aa: CASSISRRSYEQYF
d_gene: -; abundance: -; j_gene: TRBJ2-1; v_gene: TRBV29-1; CDR3nt: TGCAGCGCTCCCGTGGGGACGTTCCTTCGGGATGAGCAGTTCTTC; CDR3aa: CSAPVGTFLRDEQFF
d_gene: TRBD1; abundance: once; j_gene: TRBJ2-1; v_gene: TRBV6-6; CDR3nt: TGTGCCAGCAGCCACGCACGACAGGGCGACGGGCAGTTCTTC; CDR3aa: CASSHARQGDGQFF
d_gene: -; abundance: -; j_gene: TRBJ2-7; v_gene: TRBV6-6; CDR3nt: TGTGCCAGCAGTTTAGAAGGGCTGTTCTACGAGCAGTACTTC; CDR3aa: CASSLEGLFYEQYF
d_gene: -; abundance: -; j_gene: TRBJ2-1; v_gene: TRBV7-9; CDR3nt: TGTGCCAGCAGCTTAGGTTCAGGGGACCCTGCGCACAATGAGCAGTTCTTC; CDR3aa: CASSLGSGDPAHNEQFF
d_gene: TRBD1; abundance: -; j_gene: TRBJ1-1; v_gene: TRBV28; CDR3nt: TGTGCCAGCAGTGCGGGACAGGGTCTTCATGAAGCTTTCTTT; CDR3aa: CASSAGQGLHEAFF
d_gene: -; abundance: -; j_gene: TRBJ1-5; v_gene: TRBV5-1; CDR3nt: TGCGCCAGCAGCTTGGGGCCAGACGTTCTGCCCCAGCATTTT; CDR3aa: CASSLGPDVLPQHF
d_gene: TRBD1; abundance: -; j_gene: TRBJ2-3; v_gene: TRBV24-1; CDR3nt: TGTGCCACCAGTGATTTTAGGACAGGGGGCAATACGCAGTATTTT; CDR3aa: CATSDFRTGGNTQYF
d_gene: -; abundance: -; j_gene: TRBJ2-7; v_gene: TRBV11-2; CDR3nt: TGTGCCAGCAGCTCGACCCCCCGGTTCCGCTACGAGCAGTACTTC; CDR3aa: CASSSTPRFRYEQYF
d_gene: -; abundance: -; j_gene: TRBJ1-5; v_gene: TRBV6-6; CDR3nt: TGTGCCAGCATTTCGGACATCTACAATCAGCCCCAGCATTTT; CDR3aa: CASISDIYNQPQHF
d_gene: -; abundance: -; j_gene: TRBJ2-1; v_gene: TRBV27; CDR3nt: TGTGCCAGCAGTTACCCCTTTGGGGATGAGTTCTTC; CDR3aa: CASSYPFGDEFF
d_gene: -; abundance: -; j_gene: TRBJ2-7; v_gene: TRBV2; CDR3nt: TGTGCCAGCAGCCTCGGACGGGAGCAGTACTTC; CDR3aa: CASSLGREQYF
d_gene: -; abundance: -; j_gene: TRBJ1-1; v_gene: TRBV20-1; CDR3nt: TGCAGTGCTGGACTTGGCACTGAAGCTTTCTTT; CDR3aa: CSAGLGTEAFF
d_gene: -; abundance: -; j_gene: TRBJ2-6; v_gene: TRBV6-5; CDR3nt: TGTGCCAGCAGTCGTATGTCGGGGGCCAACGTCCTGACTTTC; CDR3aa: CASSRMSGANVLTF
d_gene: TRBD2; abundance: few; j_gene: TRBJ2-1; v_gene: TRBV7-2; CDR3nt: TGTGCCAGCAGCAATACGGGACTAGCGGGGGGGTACAATGAGCAGTTCTTC; CDR3aa: CASSNTGLAGGYNEQFF
d_gene: -; abundance: once; j_gene: TRBJ1-5; v_gene: TRBV4-2; CDR3nt: TGTGCCAGCAGCCTCTACTGGCAGGCGAGCAATCAGCCCCAGCATTTT; CDR3aa: CASSLYWQASNQPQHF
d_gene: TRBD1; abundance: -; j_gene: TRBJ1-6; v_gene: TRBV12-3/TRBV12-4; CDR3nt: TGTGCCAGCACCCCAGACAGGGGGTCACCCCTCCACTTT; CDR3aa: CASTPDRGSPLHF
d_gene: -; abundance: medium-sized; j_gene: TRBJ2-1; v_gene: TRBV4-1; CDR3nt: TGCGCCAGCAGCCAAGAGGGGGGTAGCTCCTACAATGAGCAGTTCTTC; CDR3aa: CASSQEGGSSYNEQFF
d_gene: TRBD1; abundance: -; j_gene: TRBJ2-7; v_gene: TRBV6-5; CDR3nt: TGTGCCAGCAGTCCAGGGGGCTGGGGCGAGCAGTACTTC; CDR3aa: CASSPGGWGEQYF
d_gene: TRBD1; abundance: -; j_gene: TRBJ1-5; v_gene: TRBV27; CDR3nt: TGTGCCAGCAGGCCCGGGACAGGATTTAGCAATCAGCCCCAGCATTTT; CDR3aa: CASRPGTGFSNQPQHF
d_gene: TRBD2; abundance: few; j_gene: TRBJ2-2; v_gene: TRBV5-4; CDR3nt: TGTGCCAGCAGCCCACTAGCGGGGGGTGGCACCGGGGAGCTGTTTTTT; CDR3aa: CASSPLAGGGTGELFF
d_gene: -; abundance: -; j_gene: TRBJ1-5; v_gene: TRBV5-4; CDR3nt: TGTGCCAGCAGCTTGGAGGGAGTAGGGCAGCCCCAGCATTTT; CDR3aa: CASSLEGVGQPQHF
d_gene: TRBD1; abundance: -; j_gene: TRBJ1-1; v_gene: TRBV27; CDR3nt: TGTGCCAGCAGTACTCTGACAGGGGGTGTTACTGAAGCTTTCTTT; CDR3aa: CASSTLTGGVTEAFF
d_gene: -; abundance: -; j_gene: TRBJ1-1; v_gene: TRBV27; CDR3nt: TGTGCCAGCAGTTTATCCCCGGGGGTGAACACTGAAGCTTTCTTT; CDR3aa: CASSLSPGVNTEAFF
d_gene: -; abundance: -; j_gene: TRBJ2-3; v_gene: TRBV5-6; CDR3nt: TGTGCCAGCAGCTTGGGTGGGAGAGATACGCAGTATTTT; CDR3aa: CASSLGGRDTQYF
d_gene: TRBD1; abundance: -; j_gene: TRBJ2-2; v_gene: TRBV6-4; CDR3nt: TGTGCCAGCAGTGAACTTACAGGGGCCCACACCGGGGAGCTGTTTTTT; CDR3aa: CASSELTGAHTGELFF
d_gene: TRBD1; abundance: -; j_gene: TRBJ1-2; v_gene: TRBV7-9; CDR3nt: TGTGCCAGCAGCTTAGCGACAGGGGGCCGGGATGGCTACACCTTC; CDR3aa: CASSLATGGRDGYTF
d_gene: -; abundance: -; j_gene: TRBJ1-2; v_gene: TRBV2; CDR3nt: TGTGCCAGCAGTGATCGCAATGGCTACACCTTC; CDR3aa: CASSDRNGYTF
d_gene: TRBD1; abundance: once; j_gene: TRBJ1-2; v_gene: TRBV27; CDR3nt: TGTGCCAGCAGTTTACGAGGGGGCTCTGGCTACACCTTC; CDR3aa: CASSLRGGSGYTF
d_gene: TRBD1; abundance: -; j_gene: TRBJ1-6; v_gene: TRBV27; CDR3nt: TGTGCCAGCAGCCGAACCGGGACAGAGGGTCGAGCCCTCCACTTT; CDR3aa: CASSRTGTEGRALHF
d_gene: -; abundance: -; j_gene: TRBJ1-2; v_gene: TRBV18; CDR3nt: TGTGCCAGCTCAGGGACCATGGAAGACTACACCTTC; CDR3aa: CASSGTMEDYTF
d_gene: -; abundance: -; j_gene: TRBJ2-1; v_gene: TRBV7-9; CDR3nt: TGTGCCAGCACCTTCCCGACGGTGAGCTCCTACAATGAGCAGTTCTTC; CDR3aa: CASTFPTVSSYNEQFF
d_gene: TRBD1; abundance: -; j_gene: TRBJ2-5; v_gene: TRBV18; CDR3nt: TGTGCCAGCTCTCCTGGGACAGGGAGATTAGAGACCCAGTACTTC; CDR3aa: CASSPGTGRLETQYF
d_gene: TRBD1; abundance: -; j_gene: TRBJ1-3; v_gene: TRBV4-1; CDR3nt: TGCGCCAGCAGCCAAGTTCTTCAGACAGGGAGATCTGGAAACACCATATATTTT; CDR3aa: CASSQVLQTGRSGNTIYF
d_gene: -; abundance: once; j_gene: TRBJ1-1; v_gene: TRBV7-2; CDR3nt: TGTGCCAGCAGCTTCGGACGGCTGAACACTGAAGCTTTCTTT; CDR3aa: CASSFGRLNTEAFF
d_gene: -; abundance: -; j_gene: TRBJ1-2; v_gene: TRBV5-1; CDR3nt: TGCGCCAGCAGCGAGCGGACAGCCGCTAACTATGGCTACACCTTC; CDR3aa: CASSERTAANYGYTF
d_gene: -; abundance: -; j_gene: TRBJ1-4; v_gene: TRBV5-4; CDR3nt: TGTGCCAGCAGCCGTGCCGGCGGCGCTTCTAATGAAAAACTGTTTTTT; CDR3aa: CASSRAGGASNEKLFF
d_gene: -; abundance: -; j_gene: TRBJ2-2; v_gene: TRBV10-3; CDR3nt: TGTGCCATCAGTGAGTCGCGGCCGAACACCGGGGAGCTGTTTTTT; CDR3aa: CAISESRPNTGELFF
d_gene: -; abundance: -; j_gene: TRBJ2-7; v_gene: TRBV7-9; CDR3nt: TGTGCCAGCAGCCCTAGACAAACCTACGAGCAGTACTTC; CDR3aa: CASSPRQTYEQYF
d_gene: TRBD1; abundance: -; j_gene: TRBJ2-1; v_gene: TRBV24-1; CDR3nt: TGTGCCACCAGTGATTTAGAGGGGGCTAAGCAGTTCTTC; CDR3aa: CATSDLEGAKQFF
d_gene: -; abundance: once; j_gene: TRBJ1-5; v_gene: TRBV10-3; CDR3nt: TGTGCCATCAGTGACGGGGAAGAGTGGCCCCAGCATTTT; CDR3aa: CAISDGEEWPQHF
d_gene: -; abundance: -; j_gene: TRBJ2-7; v_gene: TRBV11-2; CDR3nt: TGTGCCAGCAGCATGTTGGGACAAGAATACGAGCAGTACTTC; CDR3aa: CASSMLGQEYEQYF
d_gene: TRBD1; abundance: -; j_gene: TRBJ2-4; v_gene: TRBV9; CDR3nt: TGTGCCAGCAGCGTAGGGACAGGGGGTGTCATTCAGTACTTC; CDR3aa: CASSVGTGGVIQYF
d_gene: -; abundance: -; j_gene: TRBJ1-2; v_gene: TRBV5-4; CDR3nt: TGTGCCAGCAGCTCGGGCCCTTCCTTTTCGGATGGCTACACCTTC; CDR3aa: CASSSGPSFSDGYTF
d_gene: TRBD2; abundance: -; j_gene: TRBJ2-5; v_gene: TRBV18; CDR3nt: TGTGCCAGCTCCGACCGCGGACTAGAAGAGACCCAGTACTTC; CDR3aa: CASSDRGLEETQYF
d_gene: -; abundance: -; j_gene: TRBJ2-7; v_gene: TRBV5-6; CDR3nt: TGTGCCACCTCAAAGTGGGGGAGGAACGAGCAGTACTTC; CDR3aa: CATSKWGRNEQYF